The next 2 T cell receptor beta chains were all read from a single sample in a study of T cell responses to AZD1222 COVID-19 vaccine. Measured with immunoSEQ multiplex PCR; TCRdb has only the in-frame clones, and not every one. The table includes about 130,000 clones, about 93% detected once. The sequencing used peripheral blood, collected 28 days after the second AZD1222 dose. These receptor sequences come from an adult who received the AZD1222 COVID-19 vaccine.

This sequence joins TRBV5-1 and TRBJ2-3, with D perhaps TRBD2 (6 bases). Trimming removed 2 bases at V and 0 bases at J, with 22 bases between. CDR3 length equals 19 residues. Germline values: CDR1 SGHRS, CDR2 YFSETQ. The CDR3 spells CASSFFLGGRSASTDTQYF. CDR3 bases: TGCGCCAGCAGCTTTTTTCTGGGGGGTAGGTCGGCTAGCACAGATACGCAGTATTTT.

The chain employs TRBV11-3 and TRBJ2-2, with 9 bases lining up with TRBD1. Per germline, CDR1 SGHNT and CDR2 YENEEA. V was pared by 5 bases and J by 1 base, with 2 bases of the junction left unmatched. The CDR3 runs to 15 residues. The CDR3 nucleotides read TGTGCCAGCAGCCGGGACAGGGAGAACACCGGGGAGCTGTTTTTT. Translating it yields CASSRDRENTGELFF.